This TCR beta chain was sequenced for a study of beta chain features in type 1 diabetes. The study, taken as a whole, reports: Naive, central memory and Treg TCRB repertoires appeared more alike in patients than in healthy donors. PCR might favor shorter templates, but any such skew would affect patients and controls equally.

This clone was picked up a small number of times. Its antigen is unidentified. Trimming pared 6 bases from V and 2 bases from J, leaving 10 bases between. The CDR3 contains 13 residues. Germline CDR1 is SNHLY and CDR2 is FYNNEI. Isolated RNA was reverse transcribed in full, so expressed TCRB transcripts were sequenced. The method was immunoSEQ multiplex PCR; TCRdb's version includes in-frame clones alone and lacks a portion of them. Of about 240,000 clones listed, about 26% were seen once; the top ten hold approximately 4%. Sequenced: central memory CD4+ T cells from blood. V usage is TRBV2 and J usage is TRBJ1-1; the D is unclear. The clonotype originates from a man aged 25 to 45 in good health. CDR3 protein: CASRTQVNTEAFF. The CDR3 coding sequence is TGTGCCAGCAGGACGCAGGTAAACACTGAAGCTTTCTTT.